This T cell receptor beta chain comes out of a study of blood T cells in healthy people across ages. Alongside a J-beta primer mix, a sample-barcoded 5' primer served in a second PCR lasting about 7 to 11 cycles. TCRdb called the 5' RACE reads again in MiXCR, with one record for every CDR3 protein. The sample lists about 400,000 distinct CDR3 sequences; about 49% were seen once. Germline lookup yields CDR1 MNHEY and CDR2 SVGEGT. With 0 bases removed from V and 6 bases from J, the gap between germline ends came to 7 bases. This CDR3 region has 13 residues. The TCR comes from a man in his fifties or sixties in good health. The specimen was blood. The rearrangement joins TRBV6-2 or TRBV6-3 to TRBJ2-3, with D hard to call. CDR3 DNA: TGTGCCAGCAGTTACTCGTCCGCGGATACGCAGTATTTT. It specifies CASSYSSADTQYF.